This T cell receptor beta chain was identified during a study of cytomegalovirus exposure and HLA in healthy donors. On the study more broadly: The 120 or so validation repertoires used a platform that matched the one used for the approximately 700 first-cohort repertoires, as a later analysis reported.

Here immunoSEQ multiplex PCR was the method, and the copy in TCRdb shows in-frame clones only, minus some. The sample has 350,000 or so clones; 75% to 90% are singletons. The germline gives CDR1 SGHRS, CDR2 YFSETQ. With 4 bases clipped from V and 3 bases from J, the junction kept 7 bases outside the gene matches. The CDR3 extends over 16 amino acids. Concerning this clone itself: As yet, its antigen is unknown.

Study-wide findings and caveats: Generally TCR sequences proved uncommon, though certain public TCRs appeared in numerous donors. In vitro experiments confirmed that three CMV-associated chains were specific for CMV antigens.

This sequence was found in a woman younger than 30 in good health and CMV-seronegative. Specimen: PBMCs. The genes are TRBV5-1 and TRBJ2-1; 10 nucleotides align to TRBD2. The CDR3 DNA is TGCGCCAGCAGCGCGGCACTAGCGGGGTACTACAATGAGCAGTTCTTC. It translates to CASSAALAGYYNEQFF.